One sample yielded the 25 T cell receptor beta chains listed below, sequenced in a study of OX40 agonist ivuxolimab in advanced cancers. To prepare the library, the immunoSEQ multiplex PCR assay was applied. TCRdb re-hosts the immuneACCESS table, in-frame sequences only. Its copies lack some clones; in the studies checked, an unresolved V gene accounts for under half of them, and the cause for the rest is not known. In all, the sample holds 55,000 to 65,000 clones, and 86% of those were seen once. The leading ten clones occupy about 3.9% of the sample. Specimen: CD4+ or CD8+ T cells sorted from blood, collected in a trial of the OX40 agonist ivuxolimab. The receptors come from an adult with an advanced solid tumor such as melanoma, head and neck, liver or kidney cancer.

This chain links TRBV28 with TRBJ2-2; 15 bases match TRBD2. The V gene's germline CDR1 is MDHEN and CDR2 SYDVKM. The CDR3 has 19 residues. Germline trimming cut 5 bases from V and 5 bases from J; bases unmatched to any gene: 12. CDR3 loop: CASSPPGLAGGLGTGELFF. The CDR3 DNA reads as TGTGCCAGCAGTCCTCCTGGACTAGCGGGGGGGCTGGGGACCGGGGAGCTGTTTTTT.

This chain connects TRBV2 to TRBJ2-7; D not resolved. Germline CDR1 and CDR2: SNHLY and FYNNEI. V lost 8 bases, J lost 2 bases, and 10 bases lay in between. The CDR3 totals 12 residues. The CDR3 here is CASAFLTYEQYF. DNA of the CDR3: TGTGCCAGCGCGTTTTTAACCTACGAGCAGTACTTC.

The chain couples TRBV10-3 to TRBJ1-5, with D possibly matching TRBD1 (6 bases). V was cut by 0 bases and J by 2 bases, with 8 bases left in between. This CDR3 comprises 15 residues. Looked up from germline, CDR1 is ENHRY and CDR2 is SYGVKD. This CDR3 is CAISESGAGNQPQHF. The CDR3, as DNA: TGTGCCATCAGTGAGTCGGGGGCCGGCAATCAGCCCCAGCATTTT.

This chain links TRBV9 with TRBJ2-1; 14 positions agree with TRBD2. Germline assignment: CDR1 SGDLS and CDR2 YYNGEE. V lost 3 bases, J lost 6 bases, and 8 bases stayed unmatched. The CDR3 spans 17 residues. The CDR3 reads CASSDLTSGGAINEQFF. CDR3 DNA sequence: TGTGCCAGCAGCGACCTGACTAGCGGGGGGGCAATCAATGAGCAGTTCTTC. The full variable domain, rest sourced from reference TRBV9 and TRBJ2-1, is DSGVTQTPKHLITATGQRVTLRCSPRSGDLSVYWYQQSLDQGLQFLIQYYNGEERAKGNILERFSAQQFPDLHSELNLSSLELGDSALYFCASSDLTSGGAINEQFFGPGTRLTVL.

The gene calls are TRBV29-1 and TRBJ2-2, with 7 bases matching TRBD1. The trim removed 3 bases at V and 4 bases at J, leaving 2 bases unmatched. The CDR3 sequence is 13 residues long. CDR1 and CDR2 from the germline V gene are SQVTM and ANQGSEA. CDR3 nucleotides: TGCAGCGTTGACAGGGGGTTCACCGGGGAGCTGTTTTTT. Encoded protein: CSVDRGFTGELFF.

V gene TRBV30 combines with J gene TRBJ1-1; D is unclear. Germline CDR1 GTSNPN, CDR2 SVGIG (reference sequence). The CDR3 has 14 amino acids. V was cut by 3 bases and J by 0 bases, with 11 bases left in between. The CDR3 protein is CAWRLGRMNTEAFF. The CDR3 DNA reads as TGTGCCTGGAGACTAGGACGGATGAACACTGAAGCTTTCTTT.

The V and J genes are TRBV2 and TRBJ1-5; D is possibly TRBD1 (6 bases). This CDR3 contains 16 residues. The V gene lost 5 bases and the J gene lost 4 bases, with 18 bases spanning the gap. Per germline, CDR1 SNHLY and CDR2 FYNNEI. The DNA for the CDR3 is TGTGCCAGCAGTCCGGTGGGGGTGACAGGAAATCAGCCCCAGCATTTT. Translation gives CASSPVGVTGNQPQHF.

In its sample, this clone was seen a few times. J is TRBJ1-1 and V is TRBV5-1; weak D call: TRBD1 (5 bases). Germline V lookup: CDR1 SGHRS, CDR2 YFSETQ. Trimming took 5 bases from V and 6 from J, leaving 8 bases between them. CDR3 length equals 11 residues. In DNA form, the CDR3 reads TGCGCCAGCAGGGGGGAGGCTGAAGCTTTCTTT. Translation gives CASRGEAEAFF. The complete variable domain, with remaining parts taken from reference TRBV5-1 and TRBJ1-1, reads KAGVTQTPRYLIKTRGQQVTLSCSPISGHRSVSWYQQTPGQGLQFLFEYFSETQRNKGNFPGRFSGRQFSNSRSEMNVSTLELGDSALYLCASRGEAEAFFGQGTRLTVV.

The chain combines TRBV28 with TRBJ2-5, with TRBD2 as a possible D gene (5 bases). The V end lost 5 bases, the J end lost 2 bases, and 15 bases lay between the germline ends. CDR1 is MDHEN, CDR2 SYDVKM, per germline. This CDR3 comprises 15 residues. The CDR3 DNA is TGTGCCAGCAGTCGAAGTGGACGGGGACAAGAGACCCAGTACTTC. This codes for CASSRSGRGQETQYF.

This chain connects TRBV14 to TRBJ2-1; TRBD2 matches 7 bases. The V segment lost 1 base and the J segment 4 bases; nucleotides outside the gene matches: 4. The CDR3 loop spans 15 amino acids. CDR1 is SGHDN and CDR2 is FVKESK in the germline V gene. CDR3 bases: TGTGCCAGCAGCCAAGGTACTAGCGTATACAATGAGCAGTTCTTC. Translation: CASSQGTSVYNEQFF.

V usage is TRBV5-1 and J usage is TRBJ2-7; D unresolved. The germline gives CDR1 SGHRS, CDR2 YFSETQ. Deletions cut 4 bases from V and 5 bases from J, with 13 bases between. CDR3 length equals 13 residues. The chain's CDR3 is CASSRPERDEQYF. DNA for the CDR3: TGCGCCAGCAGCCGACCCGAAAGGGACGAGCAGTACTTC.

Only one count was recorded for this clone. The chain links TRBV6-1 to TRBJ1-2, with TRBD1 as a possible D gene (6 bases). The V and J ends lost 1 base and 4 bases respectively, with 13 bases between them. This CDR3 has 15 residues. Germline lookup yields CDR1 MNHNS and CDR2 SASEGT. The DNA for the CDR3 is TGTGCCAGCAGTGAAGGAGGGGGGTCAGGCTATGGCTACACCTTC. Its protein product is CASSEGGGSGYGYTF.

On this clone itself: The junction differs from germline at one of its ends, possibly a read error. The rearrangement joins TRBV5-1 to TRBJ1-6; D uncertain. CDR1 and CDR2 from the germline V gene are SGHRS and YFSETQ. The CDR3 has 15 residues. CDR3 in amino acids: CASSPLGGVASPLHF. CDR3 bases: TGTGCCAGCAGCCCGTTGGGAGGAGTAGCTTCACCCCTCCACTTT.

The rearrangement links TRBV5-8 to TRBJ1-5, with D possibly TRBD1 on 5 matching bases. Germline lookup yields CDR1 SGHTS and CDR2 YDEGEE. The germline V and J ends were trimmed by 7 bases and 3 bases, with 14 bases remaining between them. The CDR3 extends over 14 amino acids. CDR3 region: CASHLGLNNQPQHF. Written as DNA, the CDR3 is TGTGCCAGCCACCTGGGACTGAACAATCAGCCCCAGCATTTT.

This clone has just one count. This chain connects TRBV5-1 to TRBJ1-5, with D unresolved. Germline CDR1 SGHRS, CDR2 YFSETQ. This CDR3 spans 14 amino acids. Between the trimmed V and J ends, which lost 2 bases and 3 bases, there was a span of 9 bases. CDR3 region: CASSFGGNNQPQHF. For the CDR3, the DNA is TGCGCCAGCAGCTTCGGAGGGAACAATCAGCCCCAGCATTTT. Full variable domain (remainder filled in from reference TRBV5-1 and TRBJ1-5): KAGVTQTPRYLIKTRGQQVTLSCSPISGHRSVSWYQQTPGQGLQFLFEYFSETQRNKGNFPGRFSGRQFSNSRSEMNVSTLELGDSALYLCASSFGGNNQPQHFGDGTRLSIL.

This chain connects TRBV28 to TRBJ1-5; possibly TRBD1 for D (5 bases). Germline CDR1 MDHEN, CDR2 SYDVKM. V was clipped by 7 bases and J by 5 bases, with 18 bases between them. The CDR3 totals 15 residues. CDR3 sequence: CASTSAGTFYQPQHF. The DNA for the CDR3 is TGTGCCAGCACCTCCGCCGGGACCTTCTATCAGCCCCAGCATTTT.

V and J are TRBV5-1 and TRBJ2-1; D is undetermined. Trimming shortened V by 4 bases and J by 4 bases, and 12 bases separated the two germline ends. There are 14 residues in the CDR3. Germline V gene sequence: CDR1 SGHRS, CDR2 YFSETQ. DNA for the CDR3: TGCGCCAGCAGCCCTACACTCCAATACAATGAGCAGTTCTTC. Translating gives CASSPTLQYNEQFF.

The V and J genes are TRBV5-1 and TRBJ1-1; possible D gene TRBD1, 6 bases. V lost 5 bases to trimming and J lost 1 base, with 12 bases between them. Looked up from germline, CDR1 is SGHRS and CDR2 is YFSETQ. The CDR3 is 14 amino acids. In DNA form, the CDR3 reads TGCGCCAGCAGTTGGAAGGGGGAGAACACTGAAGCTTTCTTT. Its protein is CASSWKGENTEAFF.

The chain uses TRBV28 and TRBJ2-3, with a possible D match to TRBD1 (6 bases). The CDR3 consists of 15 residues. Trimming cost V 5 bases and J 3 bases, with 15 bases left between them. Germline V gene lookup returns CDR1 MDHEN and CDR2 SYDVKM. This CDR3 is CASSPTGQKTDTQYF. The CDR3 region has the DNA TGTGCCAGCAGTCCAACCGGACAGAAGACAGATACGCAGTATTTT.

This chain connects TRBV7-3 to TRBJ1-2, with TRBD1 matching over 8 bases. V dropped 1 base and J dropped 2; count of bases not matched to a gene: 3. This CDR3 contains 15 residues. Germline V gene sequence: CDR1 SGHTA, CDR2 FQGTGA. This CDR3 is CASSLMPGGNYGYTF. The CDR3 DNA reads as TGTGCCAGCAGCTTAATGCCAGGGGGCAACTATGGCTACACCTTC.

CDR3 protein: CASSQAGQGEGSPLHF. In DNA form, the CDR3 reads TGTGCCAGCAGCCAAGCGGGGCAGGGTGAGGGCTCACCCCTCCACTTT. The gene calls are TRBV5-4 and TRBJ1-6; D might be TRBD1 (5 bases). Germline values: CDR1 SGHNT, CDR2 YYREEE (reference sequence). This CDR3 has 16 amino acids. Trimming took 4 bases from V and 10 from J, leaving 21 bases between them.

The chain has TRBV30 and TRBJ1-5; D not certain. V gave up 1 base and J gave up 1 base, with 14 bases separating them. CDR3 length equals 16 residues. Germline values: CDR1 GTSNPN, CDR2 SVGIG (reference sequence). The CDR3 DNA is TGTGCCTGGAGTGGGGTATCTTTGGGGAGCAATCAGCCCCAGCATTTT. This gives the protein CAWSGVSLGSNQPQHF.

This chain uses TRBV5-1 with TRBJ1-1; TRBD1 is a possible D gene (6 bases). Germline V CDR1 and CDR2: SGHRS, YFSETQ. Trimming left V 4 bases short and J 6 bases short, with 16 bases between. This CDR3 spans 14 amino acids. CDR3 nucleotide sequence: TGCGCCAGCAGCCTGGATACAGGGTCCGCTGAAGCTTTCTTT. It encodes CASSLDTGSAEAFF. Combining the CDR3 with reference TRBV5-1 and TRBJ1-1 gives the whole variable domain KAGVTQTPRYLIKTRGQQVTLSCSPISGHRSVSWYQQTPGQGLQFLFEYFSETQRNKGNFPGRFSGRQFSNSRSEMNVSTLELGDSALYLCASSLDTGSAEAFFGQGTRLTVV.

Only one count was recorded for this clone. The chain combines TRBV9 with TRBJ2-7; no reliable D call. V shed 0 bases and J shed 3 bases, with 10 bases lying between them. In germline, CDR1 is SGDLS, CDR2 YYNGEE. CDR3 length: 14 residues. The CDR3 sequence is CASSVGESGYEQYF. CDR3 nucleotide sequence: TGTGCCAGCAGCGTAGGGGAAAGTGGCTACGAGCAGTACTTC.

The chain couples TRBV10-3 to TRBJ2-5; D remains unclear. Germline V gives CDR1 ENHRY, CDR2 SYGVKD. The CDR3 runs to 15 residues. V was trimmed by 10 bases and J by 6 bases, leaving 24 bases between them. In DNA, the CDR3 is TGTGCCACGTCCCCCCGGACCGTCCTGGGGAAGACCCAGTACTTC. This sequence encodes CATSPRTVLGKTQYF.